The 20 T cell receptor beta chains below come from one sample, sequenced in a study of T cell changes during pregnancy in multiple sclerosis. Libraries were prepared by immunoSEQ multiplex PCR; TCRdb keeps only in-frame clonotypes and omits some of them. The sample includes 95,000 to 100,000 clones, approximately 91% of them seen just once. The specimen was peripheral blood, collected in the second trimester of pregnancy. Receptors were obtained from a female donor with multiple sclerosis, enrolled in a pregnancy study.

V usage is TRBV27 and J usage is TRBJ2-1, with 8 positions matching TRBD2. CDR1 and CDR2 from the germline V gene are MNHEY and SMNVEV (reference sequence). V trimming: 4 bases; J trimming: 6 bases; junction bases outside the gene matches: 11. This CDR3 spans 16 amino acids. The CDR3 region is CASSYLPTSGSNEQFF. As DNA, the CDR3 is TGTGCCAGCAGTTATCTACCTACTAGCGGAAGCAATGAGCAGTTCTTC.

The table lists this clone with a few counts. The chain uses TRBV11-3 and TRBJ1-2; tentative D call: TRBD1 (6 bases). Germline lookup yields CDR1 SGHNT and CDR2 YENEEA. There are 18 residues in the CDR3. Trimming removed 2 bases from V and 0 bases from J, with 19 bases in between. The CDR3, as DNA: TGTGCCAGCAGCTTACGCCCTCCCAGGGGACCATCTAACTATGGCTACACCTTC. Its protein is CASSLRPPRGPSNYGYTF.

This sequence joins TRBV28 and TRBJ1-1; no reliable D call. There are 11 residues in the CDR3. Deletions cut 10 bases from V and 0 bases from J, with 6 bases between. Germline CDR1 is MDHEN and CDR2 is SYDVKM. CDR3 residues: CATGVNTEAFF. The CDR3 DNA reads TGTGCCACCGGGGTGAACACTGAAGCTTTCTTT.

The V and J genes are TRBV4-1 and TRBJ2-5; D is perhaps TRBD1 (5 bases). CDR1 and CDR2 (germline): MGHRA, YSYEKL. The CDR3 totals 16 residues. Trimming pared 0 bases from V and 4 bases from J, leaving 15 bases between. In nucleotides, the CDR3 is TGCGCCAGCAGCCAAGAGCCAGGAAGGGGAAGAGAGACCCAGTACTTC. Amino acids: CASSQEPGRGRETQYF.

The J gene is TRBJ1-4, the V gene TRBV7-2; 9 positions agree with TRBD1. The junction had 2 bases not matched to a gene; V was cut back by 5 bases and J by 4 bases. Germline V gene sequence: CDR1 SGHTA, CDR2 FQGNSA. This CDR3 is built from 14 residues. CDR3 residues: CASSRTGVNEKLFF. CDR3 sequence (DNA): TGTGCCAGCAGCCGGACAGGGGTTAATGAAAAACTGTTTTTT. The whole variable domain, filled in from reference TRBV7-2 and TRBJ1-4, reads GAGVSQSPSNKVTEKGKDVELRCDPISGHTALYWYRQSLGQGLEFLIYFQGNSAPDKSGLPSDRFSAERTGGSVSTLTIQRTQQEDSAVYLCASSRTGVNEKLFFGSGTQLSVL.

The chain is built from TRBV7-2 and TRBJ2-2; 8 nucleotides agree with TRBD1. The germline CDR1 and CDR2 sequences are SGHTA and FQGNSA. This CDR3 has 15 residues. The junction had 8 bases not matched to a gene; V was cut back by 4 bases and J by 7 bases. As DNA, the CDR3 is TGTGCCAGCAGCTCTTTCAGGGGGCAGGACGGGGAGCTGTTTTTT. Protein product: CASSSFRGQDGELFF.

The chain couples TRBV7-8 to TRBJ1-5; D perhaps matches TRBD1 (5 bases). In germline, CDR1 is SGHVS, CDR2 FQNEAQ. V lost 5 bases and J lost 1, with 9 bases in between. The CDR3 runs 14 residues. The CDR3 sequence: CASSADSSNQPQHF. The CDR3 DNA follows: TGTGCCAGCAGCGCCGACAGCAGCAATCAGCCCCAGCATTTT.

This chain connects TRBV28 to TRBJ2-3, with 10 bases aligning to TRBD2. CDR1 is MDHEN, CDR2 SYDVKM, per germline. CDR3 length: 17 residues. V trimming: 6 bases; J trimming: 2 bases; junction bases outside the gene matches: 11. This CDR3 is CASSTFWTSGNTDTQYF. The CDR3 DNA is TGTGCCAGCAGCACGTTCTGGACTAGCGGAAACACAGATACGCAGTATTTT.

A single count supports this clone. The chain couples TRBV11-2 to TRBJ2-3, with TRBD2 matching over 9 bases. The ends lost 4 bases at V and 4 bases at J; junction bases unmatched: 12. CDR1 is SGHAT and CDR2 is FQNNGV in the germline V gene. CDR3 length equals 17 residues. This chain's CDR3 is CASSSRLGLALPDTQYF. CDR3 bases: TGTGCCAGCAGCTCAAGATTAGGACTAGCGTTACCAGATACGCAGTATTTT.

The rearrangement joins TRBV13 to TRBJ1-4, with D possibly TRBD1 on 5 matching bases. This CDR3 contains 14 residues. The V and J ends lost 3 bases and 8 bases respectively, with 13 bases between them. The germline CDR1 and CDR2 sequences are PRHDT and FYEKMQ (reference sequence). The CDR3 coding sequence is TGTGCCAGCAGCTTCTCAGGGAATCGGGAAAAACTGTTTTTT. It translates to CASSFSGNREKLFF.

This chain links TRBV14 with TRBJ2-7; TRBD2 matches 11 bases. The ends lost 3 bases at V and 2 bases at J; junction bases unmatched: 3. The CDR3 is 15 amino acids. Germline-derived CDR1 and CDR2 are SGHDN and FVKESK. CDR3 sequence: CASSQLLAGAYEQYF. The DNA for the CDR3 is TGTGCCAGCAGCCAGTTACTAGCGGGGGCCTACGAGCAGTACTTC.

The CDR3 here is CAIVNSPFNNEQFF. The CDR3 bases are TGTGCCATCGTGAATAGCCCTTTCAACAATGAGCAGTTCTTC. The J gene is TRBJ2-1, the V gene TRBV10-3; D call uncertain. The CDR3 length is 14 residues. V dropped 8 bases and J dropped 5 bases, with 16 bases sitting between them. The germline CDR1 and CDR2 sequences are ENHRY and SYGVKD.

The gene calls are TRBV20-1 and TRBJ2-1, with TRBD2 matching over 8 bases. The CDR3 spans 11 residues. The germline gives CDR1 DFQATT, CDR2 SNEGSKA (reference sequence). The ends lost 7 bases at V and 4 bases at J; junction bases unmatched: 0. Here the CDR3 DNA reads TGCAGTGGACTAGCGTACAATGAGCAGTTCTTC. Encoded protein: CSGLAYNEQFF.

The V call is TRBV29-1, the J call TRBJ1-2, with D unclear. V was cut by 3 bases and J by 4 bases, with 15 bases left in between. CDR3 size: 14 residues. The germline gives CDR1 SQVTM, CDR2 ANQGSEA. The CDR3, as DNA: TGCAGCGTTGAGGAGGGCCACCTTCTCTATGGCTACACCTTC. It translates to CSVEEGHLLYGYTF.

This clone was recorded only once. The V and J genes are TRBV5-1 and TRBJ2-7; TRBD2 agrees at 12 bases. The CDR3 sequence is 18 residues long. Germline V gives CDR1 SGHRS, CDR2 YFSETQ. V lost 0 bases and J lost 1; bases outside the gene matches: 8. CDR3 sequence: CASSLGLAGGHASYEQYF. The CDR3 DNA follows: TGCGCCAGCAGCTTGGGGCTAGCGGGAGGGCACGCTTCCTACGAGCAGTACTTC.

The chain links TRBV5-4 to TRBJ2-5, with 11 bases lining up with TRBD2. CDR1 is SGHNT, CDR2 YYREEE, per germline (reference sequence). The J segment lost 1 base and the V segment lost 0 bases, leaving 2 bases of the junction unmatched. The CDR3 loop spans 16 amino acids. The CDR3 is CASSLGLAGPQETQYF. CDR3 DNA sequence: TGTGCCAGCAGCTTGGGACTAGCGGGACCCCAAGAGACCCAGTACTTC.

V is TRBV5-8 and J is TRBJ2-7; D is perhaps TRBD1 (6 bases). The germline V gene encodes CDR1 SGHTS and CDR2 YDEGEE. The CDR3 length is 13 residues. Trimming removed 0 bases from V and 7 bases from J, with 11 bases in between. In DNA form, the CDR3 reads TGTGCCAGCAGCTTGGGTACAGGGAGTGAGCAGTACTTC. This sequence encodes CASSLGTGSEQYF. Full variable domain (outside the CDR3, taken from reference TRBV5-8 and TRBJ2-7): EAGVTQSPTHLIKTRGQQATLRCSPISGHTSVYWYQQALGLGLQFLLWYDEGEERNRGNFPPRFSGRQFPNYSSELNVNALELEDSALYLCASSLGTGSEQYFGPGTRLTVT.

V usage is TRBV2 and J usage is TRBJ2-7, with D uncertain. The V and J ends lost 6 bases and 0 bases respectively, with 18 bases between them. The CDR3 contains 16 residues. Germline lookup yields CDR1 SNHLY and CDR2 FYNNEI. CDR3: CASRPSGQWASYEQYF. Here the CDR3 DNA reads TGTGCCAGCAGACCCTCAGGCCAATGGGCCTCCTACGAGCAGTACTTC.

V usage is TRBV29-1 and J usage is TRBJ1-1; no reliable D call. V lost 2 bases and J 4 bases, leaving 11 bases between the germline ends. This CDR3 is built from 13 residues. The germline gives CDR1 SQVTM, CDR2 ANQGSEA. This chain's CDR3 is CSVEPPGITEAFF. Here the CDR3 DNA reads TGCAGCGTTGAACCCCCCGGGATCACTGAAGCTTTCTTT.

The chain links TRBV7-9 to TRBJ1-2, with TRBD1 matching 10 bases. Germline V gene data show CDR1 as SEHNR and CDR2 as FQNEAQ (reference sequence). V trimming: 4 bases; J trimming: 4 bases; junction bases outside the gene matches: 6. The CDR3 covers 15 residues. Here the CDR3 reads CASSWDRGGLYGYTF. The CDR3, as DNA: TGTGCCAGCAGCTGGGACAGGGGTGGTCTCTATGGCTACACCTTC.